The 23 T cell receptor beta chains below all came from one sample that was sequenced in a study of blood T cell repertoires in COVID-19 (dated by TCRdb to 2018 to 2020). The library was obtained by the immunoSEQ multiplex PCR assay. Not all clones reach the TCRdb copy of this immuneACCESS table, which keeps in-frame sequences only. Checked studies attribute under half of the gap to unresolved V genes and leave the rest unexplained. In all, the sample holds 150,000 to 200,000 clones, and 70% to 90% of those were seen once. The top ten clones comprise about 2.6% of the sample. Source material: peripheral blood. The receptors come from a man between 60 and 75 years old with acute or convalescent COVID-19.

This chain connects TRBV5-6 to TRBJ1-1; the match to TRBD1 covers 7 bases. The germline V gene encodes CDR1 SGHDT and CDR2 YYEEEE. Trimming took 4 bases from V and 4 from J; bases not matched to a gene: 13. CDR3 length equals 16 residues. CDR3 in DNA: TGTGCCAGCAGCAAACGAACCCCACAGGGGCTCACTGAAGCTTTCTTT. This gives the protein CASSKRTPQGLTEAFF.

This clone occurred once. The chain uses TRBV27 and TRBJ2-1, with D uncertain. Germline V gives CDR1 MNHEY, CDR2 SMNVEV (reference sequence). The CDR3 spans 17 residues. The V end was cut by 5 bases, the J end by 2 bases, with 19 bases between. The CDR3 nucleotides are TGTGCCAGCAGTCCCCGCCCCCCTCTTCACACCTACAATGAGCAGTTCTTC. This codes for CASSPRPPLHTYNEQFF.

The V and J genes are TRBV18 and TRBJ1-1, with D perhaps matching TRBD1 (5 bases). The CDR3 loop spans 15 amino acids. Between the trimmed V and J ends, which lost 0 bases and 5 bases, there was a span of 13 bases. Germline CDR1 is KGHSH and CDR2 is LQKENI. The CDR3 DNA reads TGTGCCAGCTCACCACCGTTCGGGGGTGGGACTGAAGCTTTCTTT. It encodes CASSPPFGGGTEAFF.

In this sample, this clone turned up a few times. J is TRBJ1-1 and V is TRBV7-9; D gene uncertain. Germline V CDR1 and CDR2: SEHNR, FQNEAQ (reference sequence). The CDR3 runs to 14 residues. V gave up 6 bases and J gave up 4 bases, with 15 bases separating them. The CDR3 coding sequence is TGTGCCAGCAGTCGGACTATCGGGAGCACTGAAGCTTTCTTT. This translates into CASSRTIGSTEAFF.

The chain has TRBV18 and TRBJ1-5, with 9 bases matching TRBD1. Germline values: CDR1 KGHSH, CDR2 LQKENI. V dropped 3 bases and J dropped 2; count of bases not matched to a gene: 2. The length of the CDR3 is 15 residues. The CDR3 spells CASSPDRGGNQPQHF. CDR3 coding DNA: TGTGCCAGCTCACCGGACAGGGGCGGCAATCAGCCCCAGCATTTT.

The chain is built from TRBV3-1 (or the pseudogene TRBV3-2) and TRBJ2-1; 9 bases fit TRBD1. J gave up 8 bases and V 4 bases, and 12 bases lay outside the gene matches. The CDR3 is 16 amino acids. The V gene's germline CDR1 is LGHDT and CDR2 YNNKEL (reference sequence). This chain's CDR3 is CASSLVLRQGGHEQFF. The CDR3 nucleotides are TGTGCCAGCAGCCTAGTCCTAAGACAGGGGGGGCATGAGCAGTTCTTC.

V gene TRBV20-1 combines with J gene TRBJ1-3; D ambiguous. The CDR3 spans 11 residues. Germline lookup yields CDR1 DFQATT and CDR2 SNEGSKA (reference sequence). V was trimmed by 3 bases and J by 4 bases, leaving 4 bases between them. The CDR3 loop is CSASIGNTIYF. In nucleotides, the CDR3 is TGCAGTGCTAGTATAGGAAACACCATATATTTT.

The rearrangement uses TRBV2 and TRBJ2-1; D is unresolved. Trimming stripped 9 bases from V and 5 bases from J, with 8 bases between. The germline V gene encodes CDR1 SNHLY and CDR2 FYNNEI. The CDR3 totals 11 residues. CDR3 sequence reads: CARQTNNEQFF. CDR3 sequence (DNA): TGTGCCAGACAGACAAACAATGAGCAGTTCTTC.

The chain employs TRBV5-5 and TRBJ2-1; possibly TRBD2 for D (5 bases). Germline-derived CDR1 and CDR2 are SGHKS and YYEKEE (reference sequence). The CDR3 totals 15 residues. The V and J ends lost 3 bases and 5 bases respectively, with 15 bases between them. The CDR3 loop is CASSSSGESDNEQFF. The CDR3 coding sequence is TGTGCCAGCAGCTCATCCGGGGAATCTGACAATGAGCAGTTCTTC.

This sequence joins TRBV18 and TRBJ1-1; TRBD1 aligns across 9 bases. Germline loops: CDR1 KGHSH, CDR2 LQKENI. After removal of 6 bases from V and 5 bases from J, the junction contained 7 bases not matched to a gene. This CDR3 spans 14 amino acids. CDR3 in amino acids: CASSLDRGRTEAFF. CDR3 nucleotides: TGTGCCAGCTCCCTTGACAGGGGGAGGACTGAAGCTTTCTTT.

This sequence joins TRBV24-1 and TRBJ2-2; perhaps TRBD2 as D (6 bases). The germline V gene encodes CDR1 KGHDR and CDR2 SFDVKD. V shed 4 bases and J shed 4 bases, with 9 bases lying between them. The CDR3 is made up of 14 amino acids. The DNA of the CDR3 is TGTGCCACCAGTGAGGGGGGTGGCACCGGGGAGCTGTTTTTT. This gives the protein CATSEGGGTGELFF.

The J gene is TRBJ2-7, the V gene TRBV5-1; D uncertain. There are 14 residues in the CDR3. Germline CDR1 is SGHRS and CDR2 is YFSETQ. Trimming pared 6 bases from V and 3 bases from J, leaving 16 bases between. DNA of the CDR3: TGCGCCAGCAAACCATCGCTCACCAGCTACGAGCAGTACTTC. The encoded protein is CASKPSLTSYEQYF.

CDR3 loop: CASSLVAGEAFF. The CDR3 DNA follows: TGTGCCAGCAGCTTAGTTGCAGGAGAAGCTTTCTTT. The V gene is TRBV7-9, the J gene TRBJ1-1; no firm D call. This CDR3 spans 12 amino acids. The ends were cut back, 1 base at V and 8 bases at J, with 8 bases in the middle. Germline-derived CDR1 and CDR2 are SEHNR and FQNEAQ (reference sequence).

The chain is built from TRBV6-1 and TRBJ2-3; a weak D match, TRBD1 (7 bases). V was shortened by 4 bases and J by 0 bases, with 17 bases between the two germline ends. Germline V lookup: CDR1 MNHNS, CDR2 SASEGT. This CDR3 has 17 amino acids. The CDR3 here is CASSVRQGGYSTDTQYF. The CDR3 nucleotides are TGTGCCAGCAGTGTAAGACAGGGAGGATATAGCACAGATACGCAGTATTTT.

The J gene is TRBJ1-2, the V gene TRBV4-3; D is unclear. Germline lookup yields CDR1 LGHNA and CDR2 YSLEER. This CDR3 comprises 15 residues. Trimming removed 0 bases from V and 1 base from J, with 9 bases in between. Written as DNA, the CDR3 is TGCGCCAGCAGCCAAGATCCACAGCTTAACTATGGCTACACCTTC. Its protein product is CASSQDPQLNYGYTF.

This chain uses TRBV5-1 with TRBJ1-2; 7 bases line up with TRBD1. The CDR3 is 14 amino acids. The germline V gene has CDR1 SGHRS and CDR2 YFSETQ. With 4 bases clipped from V and 6 bases from J, the junction kept 9 bases outside the gene matches. The CDR3 coding sequence is TGCGCCAGCAGCGAACTACAGGGGTTGAATGGCTACACCTTC. Its protein product is CASSELQGLNGYTF.

This rearrangement joins TRBV19 to TRBJ1-5; D is possibly TRBD1 (5 bases). V was pared by 6 bases and J by 4 bases, with 16 bases between. The CDR3 loop spans 15 amino acids. Per germline, CDR1 LNHDA and CDR2 SQIVND (reference sequence). CDR3 sequence reads: CASRTPGILNQPQHF. The CDR3 nucleotides read TGTGCCAGTAGAACCCCAGGGATATTAAATCAGCCCCAGCATTTT.

The chain combines TRBV30 with TRBJ1-6, with a weak D call TRBD1 (5 bases). V lost 3 bases, J lost 10 bases, and 22 bases lay in between. This CDR3 region has 16 residues. Germline V lookup: CDR1 GTSNPN, CDR2 SVGIG (reference sequence). CDR3 region: CAWRGGSSLGDSPLHF. CDR3 in DNA: TGTGCCTGGAGGGGGGGATCTAGTCTGGGAGACTCACCCCTCCACTTT.

V is TRBV11-1 and J is TRBJ1-2, with a weak D call TRBD1 (6 bases). The CDR3 is 15 amino acids. V was clipped by 5 bases and J by 1 base, with 14 bases between them. CDR1 and CDR2 from the germline V gene are SGHAT and FQDESV (reference sequence). Here the CDR3 reads CASSRAGVVNYGYTF. The CDR3 DNA reads TGTGCCAGCAGCAGAGCAGGGGTCGTTAACTATGGCTACACCTTC.

The chain links TRBV2 to TRBJ1-1; D gene unclear. Trimming cost V 7 bases and J 3 bases, with 9 bases left between them. The CDR3 is 12 residues long. Per germline, CDR1 SNHLY and CDR2 FYNNEI. The DNA for the CDR3 is TGTGCCAGCACCCGCGAGGACACTGAAGCTTTCTTT. It encodes CASTREDTEAFF.

V and J are TRBV9 and TRBJ2-4, with TRBD1 as a possible D gene (5 bases). The germline V gene encodes CDR1 SGDLS and CDR2 YYNGEE. V lost 0 bases and J 11 bases, leaving 12 bases between the germline ends. This CDR3 is 13 amino acids long. Here the CDR3 DNA reads TGTGCCAGCAGCGTAGAGTTCGACAGTCTTCAGTACTTC. Encoded protein: CASSVEFDSLQYF.

The rearrangement uses TRBV4-2 and TRBJ2-7; D may be TRBD1 (5 bases). CDR1 and CDR2 from the germline V gene are LGHNA and YNFKEQ. CDR3 size: 15 residues. V lost 0 bases and J 3 bases, leaving 12 bases between the germline ends. The CDR3 sequence: CASSQEYRLDYEQYF. CDR3 DNA sequence: TGTGCCAGCAGCCAAGAGTACAGGTTGGACTACGAGCAGTACTTC.

The V and J genes are TRBV4-2 and TRBJ2-5, with D possibly matching TRBD1 (6 bases). Germline values: CDR1 LGHNA, CDR2 YNFKEQ. CDR3 length: 16 amino acids. Deletions cut 1 base from V and 5 bases from J, with 17 bases between. The CDR3 sequence: CASSQVGQGWGETQYF. As DNA, the CDR3 is TGTGCCAGCAGCCAAGTCGGTCAGGGGTGGGGGGAGACCCAGTACTTC.